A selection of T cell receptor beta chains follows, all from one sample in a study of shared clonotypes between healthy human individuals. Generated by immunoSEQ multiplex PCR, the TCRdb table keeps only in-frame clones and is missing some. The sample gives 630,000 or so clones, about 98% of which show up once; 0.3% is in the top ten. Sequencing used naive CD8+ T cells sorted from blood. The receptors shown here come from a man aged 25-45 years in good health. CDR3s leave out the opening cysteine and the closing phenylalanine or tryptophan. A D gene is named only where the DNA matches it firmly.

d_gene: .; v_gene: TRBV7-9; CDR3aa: ASHAWYQSEQF
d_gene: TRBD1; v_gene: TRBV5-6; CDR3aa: ASSPRDRGRGEQF
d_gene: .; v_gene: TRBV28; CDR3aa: ASSLSPGLNTEAF
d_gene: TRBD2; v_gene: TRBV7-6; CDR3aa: ASSLAHQREGSYNEQF
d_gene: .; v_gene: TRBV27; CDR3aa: ASSFVRGGYEQY
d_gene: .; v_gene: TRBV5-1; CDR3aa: ASSLKDSGNTDTQY
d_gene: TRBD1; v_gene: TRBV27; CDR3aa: ASSLRGHSSYEQY
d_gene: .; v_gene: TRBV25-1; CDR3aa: ASSWTNQPQH
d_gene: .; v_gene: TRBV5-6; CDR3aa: ASSSVQETQY
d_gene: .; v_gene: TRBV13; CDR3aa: ASSFLGTSYNEQF
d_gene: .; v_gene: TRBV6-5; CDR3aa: ASSYASGWYNEQF
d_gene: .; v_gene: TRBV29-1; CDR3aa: SVVGGGSTVASYEQY
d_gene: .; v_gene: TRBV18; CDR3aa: ASSPETGLANVLT
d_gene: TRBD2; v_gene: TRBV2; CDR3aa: ASSESGRGHEQF
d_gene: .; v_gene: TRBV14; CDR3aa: ASSHSSEQF